This T cell receptor beta chain was found in a study of blood T cell repertoires in COVID-19. Study-wide context: Samples of COVID-19 (acute and convalescent) were obtained from the United States, Italy and Spain. Sources were T cells, B-cell-depleted T cells, or PBMCs; the material itself was cDNA or gDNA.

Per the original methods: Reference gene primer amplification in the assay estimated nucleated cell counts. Libraries were prepared by immunoSEQ multiplex PCR; TCRdb keeps only in-frame clonotypes and omits some of them. That table gives V, J and clone size, and the DNA gave D and trimming. Of approximately 210,000 clones listed, roughly 90% were seen once; the top ten hold about 6.8%. CDR3 length: 16 amino acids. V shed 1 base and J 4 bases; nucleotides not matched to a gene: 7. The germline V gene has CDR1 SGHTA and CDR2 FQGNSA. This clone was picked up one time. The chain carries TRBV7-2 and TRBJ1-2; the match to TRBD1 covers 9 bases. The TCR originated in a woman aged 35 to 49 who had recovered from COVID-19. The sequenced material came from peripheral blood. The CDR3 coding sequence is TGTGCCAGCAGCTTAGGTGGGACAGGGTCGGGCTATGGCTACACCTTC. Translation gives CASSLGGTGSGYGYTF.